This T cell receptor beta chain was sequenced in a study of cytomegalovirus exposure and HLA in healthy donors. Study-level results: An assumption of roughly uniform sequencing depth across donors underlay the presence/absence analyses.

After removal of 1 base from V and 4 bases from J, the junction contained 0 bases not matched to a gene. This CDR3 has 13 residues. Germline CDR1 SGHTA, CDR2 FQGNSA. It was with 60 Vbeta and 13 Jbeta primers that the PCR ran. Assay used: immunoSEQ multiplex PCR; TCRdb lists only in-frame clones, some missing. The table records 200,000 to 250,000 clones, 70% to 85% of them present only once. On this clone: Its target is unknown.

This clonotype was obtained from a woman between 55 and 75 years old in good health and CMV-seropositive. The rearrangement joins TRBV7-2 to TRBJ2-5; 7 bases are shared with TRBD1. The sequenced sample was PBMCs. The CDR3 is CASSLDRGETQYF. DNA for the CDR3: TGTGCCAGCAGCTTAGACAGGGGAGAGACCCAGTACTTC. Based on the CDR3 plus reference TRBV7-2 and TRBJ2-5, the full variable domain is GAGVSQSPSNKVTEKGKDVELRCDPISGHTALYWYRQSLGQGLEFLIYFQGNSAPDKSGLPSDRFSAERTGGSVSTLTIQRTQQEDSAVYLCASSLDRGETQYFGPGTRLLVL.